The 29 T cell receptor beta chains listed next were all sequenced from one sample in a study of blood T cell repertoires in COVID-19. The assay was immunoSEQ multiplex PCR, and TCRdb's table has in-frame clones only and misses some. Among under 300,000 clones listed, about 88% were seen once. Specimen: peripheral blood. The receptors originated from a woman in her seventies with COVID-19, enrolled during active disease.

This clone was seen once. The CDR3 DNA reads as TGTGCCAGCAGTGTAAGGGGACAGTTAAGCAATGAGCAGTTCTTC. This translates into CASSVRGQLSNEQFF. J is TRBJ2-1 and V is TRBV2, with 7 bases matching TRBD1. CDR1 and CDR2 from the germline V gene are SNHLY and FYNNEI. Trimming removed 4 bases from V and 6 bases from J; junction bases left unmatched: 9. This CDR3 is 15 amino acids long.

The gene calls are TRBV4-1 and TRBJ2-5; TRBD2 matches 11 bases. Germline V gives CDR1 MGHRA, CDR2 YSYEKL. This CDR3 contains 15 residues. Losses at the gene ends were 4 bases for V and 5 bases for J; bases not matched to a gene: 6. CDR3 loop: CASSLLAGAGETQYF. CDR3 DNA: TGCGCCAGCAGCCTACTAGCGGGGGCAGGGGAGACCCAGTACTTC.

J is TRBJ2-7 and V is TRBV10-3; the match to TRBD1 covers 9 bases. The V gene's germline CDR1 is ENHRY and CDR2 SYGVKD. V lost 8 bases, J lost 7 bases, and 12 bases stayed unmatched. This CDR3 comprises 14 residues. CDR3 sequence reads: CAIAQDRGREEQYF. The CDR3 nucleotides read TGTGCCATCGCCCAGGACAGGGGTAGAGAGGAGCAGTACTTC.

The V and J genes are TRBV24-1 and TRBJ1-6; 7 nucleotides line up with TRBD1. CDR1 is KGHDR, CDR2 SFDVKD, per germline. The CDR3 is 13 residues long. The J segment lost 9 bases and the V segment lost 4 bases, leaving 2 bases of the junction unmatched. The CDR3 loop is CATSDRGTSPLHF. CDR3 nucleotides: TGTGCCACCAGTGACAGGGGGACTTCACCCCTCCACTTT.

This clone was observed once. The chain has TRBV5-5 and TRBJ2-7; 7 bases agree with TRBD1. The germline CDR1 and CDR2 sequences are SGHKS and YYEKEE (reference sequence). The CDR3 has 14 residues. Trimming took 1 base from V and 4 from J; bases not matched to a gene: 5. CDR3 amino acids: CASSLKDRMYEQYF. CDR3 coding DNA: TGTGCCAGCAGCTTGAAGGACAGGATGTACGAGCAGTACTTC.

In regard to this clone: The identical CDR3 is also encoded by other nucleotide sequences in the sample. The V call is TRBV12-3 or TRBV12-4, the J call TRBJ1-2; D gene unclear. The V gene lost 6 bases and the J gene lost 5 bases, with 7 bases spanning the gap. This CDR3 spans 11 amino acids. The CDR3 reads CASSRGYGYTF. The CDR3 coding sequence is TGTGCCAGCAGCCGCGGGTATGGCTACACCTTC.

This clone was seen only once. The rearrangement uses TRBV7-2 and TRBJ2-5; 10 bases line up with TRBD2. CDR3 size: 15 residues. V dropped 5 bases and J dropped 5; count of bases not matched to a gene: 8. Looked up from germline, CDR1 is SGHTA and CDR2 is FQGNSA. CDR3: CASSLLAGGVETQYF. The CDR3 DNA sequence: TGTGCCAGCAGCCTCTTAGCGGGGGGAGTGGAGACCCAGTACTTC.

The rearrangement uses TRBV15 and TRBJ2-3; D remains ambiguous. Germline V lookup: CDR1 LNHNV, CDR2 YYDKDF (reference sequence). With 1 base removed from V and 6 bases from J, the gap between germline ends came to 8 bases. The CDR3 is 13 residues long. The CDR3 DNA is TGTGCCACCAGCAGAGCCGGTTGGGATACGCAGTATTTT. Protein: CATSRAGWDTQYF.

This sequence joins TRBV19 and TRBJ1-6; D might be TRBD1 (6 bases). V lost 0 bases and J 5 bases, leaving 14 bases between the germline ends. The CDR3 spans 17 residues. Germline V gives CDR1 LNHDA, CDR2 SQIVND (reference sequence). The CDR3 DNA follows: TGTGCCAGTAGTATAGAAGGGGGACGCGACAATAATTCACCCCTCCACTTT. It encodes CASSIEGGRDNNSPLHF.

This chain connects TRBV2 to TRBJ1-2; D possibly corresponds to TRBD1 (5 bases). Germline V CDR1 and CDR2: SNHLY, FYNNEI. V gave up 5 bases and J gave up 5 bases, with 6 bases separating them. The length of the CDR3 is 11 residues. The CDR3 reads CASSPGYGYTF. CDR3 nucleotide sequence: TGTGCCAGCAGTCCAGGGTATGGCTACACCTTC.

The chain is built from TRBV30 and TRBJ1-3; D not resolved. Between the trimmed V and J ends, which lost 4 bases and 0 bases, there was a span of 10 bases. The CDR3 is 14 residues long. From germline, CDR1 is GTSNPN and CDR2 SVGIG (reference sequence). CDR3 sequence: CAWTPGSSGNTIYF. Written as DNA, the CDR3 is TGTGCCTGGACCCCTGGGAGCTCTGGAAACACCATATATTTT.

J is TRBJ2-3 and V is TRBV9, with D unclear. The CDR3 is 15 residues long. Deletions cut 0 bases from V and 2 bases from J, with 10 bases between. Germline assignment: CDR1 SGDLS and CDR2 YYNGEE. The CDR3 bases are TGTGCCAGCAGCGTAGGTGGAGACCCCACAGATACGCAGTATTTT. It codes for CASSVGGDPTDTQYF.

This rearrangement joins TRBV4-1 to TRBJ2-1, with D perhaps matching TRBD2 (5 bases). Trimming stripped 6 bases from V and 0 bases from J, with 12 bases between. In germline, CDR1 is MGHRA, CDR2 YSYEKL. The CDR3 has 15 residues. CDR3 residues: CASRTAGYSYNEQFF. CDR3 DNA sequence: TGCGCCAGCAGGACCGCGGGTTACTCCTACAATGAGCAGTTCTTC.

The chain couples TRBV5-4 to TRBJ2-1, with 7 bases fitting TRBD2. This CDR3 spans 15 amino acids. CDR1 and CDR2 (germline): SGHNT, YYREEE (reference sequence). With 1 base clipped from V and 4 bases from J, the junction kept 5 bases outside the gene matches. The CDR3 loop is CASSLNGGNYNEQFF. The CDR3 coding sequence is TGTGCCAGCAGCTTGAACGGGGGGAATTACAATGAGCAGTTCTTC.

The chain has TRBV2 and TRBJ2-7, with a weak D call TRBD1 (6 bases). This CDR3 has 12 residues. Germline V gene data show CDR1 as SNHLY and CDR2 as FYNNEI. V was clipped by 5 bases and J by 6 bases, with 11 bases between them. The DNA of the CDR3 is TGTGCCAGCAGTAACACAGGGCCCGAGCAGTACTTC. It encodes CASSNTGPEQYF. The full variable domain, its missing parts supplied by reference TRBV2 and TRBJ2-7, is EPEVTQTPSHQVTQMGQEVILRCVPISNHLYFYWYRQILGQKVEFLVSFYNNEISEKSEIFDDQFSVERPDGSNFTLKIRSTKLEDSAMYFCASSNTGPEQYFGPGTRLTVT.

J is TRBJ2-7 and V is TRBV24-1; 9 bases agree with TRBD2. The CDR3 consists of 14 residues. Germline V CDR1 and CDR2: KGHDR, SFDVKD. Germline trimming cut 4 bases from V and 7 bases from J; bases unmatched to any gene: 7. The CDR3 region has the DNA TGTGCCACCAGTGACCGGGGACTAGCTGGGGAGCAGTACTTC. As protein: CATSDRGLAGEQYF.

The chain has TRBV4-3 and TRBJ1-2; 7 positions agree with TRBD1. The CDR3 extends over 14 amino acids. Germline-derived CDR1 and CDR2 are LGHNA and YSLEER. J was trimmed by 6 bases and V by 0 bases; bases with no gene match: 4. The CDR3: CASSQDSRGNGYTF. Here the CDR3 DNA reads TGCGCCAGCAGCCAAGATTCCAGGGGGAATGGCTACACCTTC.

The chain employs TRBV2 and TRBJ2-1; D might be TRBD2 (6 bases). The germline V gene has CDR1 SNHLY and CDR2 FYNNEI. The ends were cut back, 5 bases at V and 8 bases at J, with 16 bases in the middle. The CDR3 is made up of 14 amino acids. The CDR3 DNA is TGTGCCAGCAGTTTTGGCGGGGCAATCTATGAGCAGTTCTTC. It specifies CASSFGGAIYEQFF.

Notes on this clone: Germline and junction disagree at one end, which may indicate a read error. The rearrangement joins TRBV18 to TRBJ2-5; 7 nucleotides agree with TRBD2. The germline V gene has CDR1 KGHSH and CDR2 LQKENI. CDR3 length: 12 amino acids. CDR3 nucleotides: TGTGCCAGCTCCCCACGGGCGGGGGAGCAGTACTTC. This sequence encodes CASSPRAGEQYF. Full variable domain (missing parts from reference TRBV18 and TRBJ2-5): NAGVMQNPRHLVRRRGQEARLRCSPMKGHSHVYWYRQLPEEGLKFMVYLQKENIIDESGMPKERFSAEFPKEGPSILRIQQVVRGDSAAYFCASSPRAGEQYFGPGTRLLVL.

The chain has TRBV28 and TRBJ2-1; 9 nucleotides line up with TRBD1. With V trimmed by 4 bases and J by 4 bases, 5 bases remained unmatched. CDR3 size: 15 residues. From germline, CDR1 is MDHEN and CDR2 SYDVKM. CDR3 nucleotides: TGTGCCAGCAGTTCACAGGGGGCAGGGTACAATGAGCAGTTCTTC. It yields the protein CASSSQGAGYNEQFF. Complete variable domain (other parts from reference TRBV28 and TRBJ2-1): DVKVTQSSRYLVKRTGEKVFLECVQDMDHENMFWYRQDPGLGLRLIYFSYDVKMKEKGDIPEGYSVSREKKERFSLILESASTNQTSMYLCASSSQGAGYNEQFFGPGTRLTVL.

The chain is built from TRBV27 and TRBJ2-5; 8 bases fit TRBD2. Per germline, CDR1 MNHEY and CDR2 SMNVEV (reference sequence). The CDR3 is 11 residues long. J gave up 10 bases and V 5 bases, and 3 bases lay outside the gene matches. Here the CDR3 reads CASSGRGGQYF. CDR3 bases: TGTGCCAGCAGTGGACGGGGGGGCCAGTACTTC.

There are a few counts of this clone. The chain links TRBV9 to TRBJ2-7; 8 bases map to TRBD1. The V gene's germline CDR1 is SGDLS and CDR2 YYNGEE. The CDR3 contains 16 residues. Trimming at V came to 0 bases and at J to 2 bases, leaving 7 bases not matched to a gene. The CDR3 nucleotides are TGTGCCAGCAGCGTAGGCGAGGACAGGGCTACCTACGAGCAGTACTTC. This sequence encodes CASSVGEDRATYEQYF.

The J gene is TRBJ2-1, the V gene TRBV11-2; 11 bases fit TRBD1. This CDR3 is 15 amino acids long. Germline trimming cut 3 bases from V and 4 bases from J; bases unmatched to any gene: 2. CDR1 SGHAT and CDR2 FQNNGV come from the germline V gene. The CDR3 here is CASSFRDRGYNEQFF. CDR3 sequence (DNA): TGTGCCAGCAGCTTCCGGGACAGGGGGTACAATGAGCAGTTCTTC.

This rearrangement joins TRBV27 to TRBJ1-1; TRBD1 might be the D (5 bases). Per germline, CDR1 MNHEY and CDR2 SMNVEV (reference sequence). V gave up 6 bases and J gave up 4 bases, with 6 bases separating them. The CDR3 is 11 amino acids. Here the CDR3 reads CASRGGTEAFF. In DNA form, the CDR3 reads TGTGCCAGCAGGGGGGGCACTGAAGCTTTCTTT.

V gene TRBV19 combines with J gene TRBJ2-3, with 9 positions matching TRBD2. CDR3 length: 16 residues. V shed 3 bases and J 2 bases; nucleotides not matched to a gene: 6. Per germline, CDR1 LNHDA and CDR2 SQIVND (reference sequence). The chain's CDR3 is CASSMGAGGYTDTQYF. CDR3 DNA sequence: TGTGCCAGTAGTATGGGAGCGGGGGGTTACACAGATACGCAGTATTTT. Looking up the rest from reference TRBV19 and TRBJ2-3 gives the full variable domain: DGGITQSPKYLFRKEGQNVTLSCEQNLNHDAMYWYRQDPGQGLRLIYYSQIVNDFQKGDIAEGYSVSREKKESFPLTVTSAQKNPTAFYLCASSMGAGGYTDTQYFGPGTRLTVL.

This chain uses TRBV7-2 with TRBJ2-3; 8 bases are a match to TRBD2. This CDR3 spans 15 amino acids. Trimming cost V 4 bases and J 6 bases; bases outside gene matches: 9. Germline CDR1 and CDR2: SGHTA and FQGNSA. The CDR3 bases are TGTGCCAGCAGCTCCGGGGGGGCCCGGGAGGATACGCAGTATTTT. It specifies CASSSGGAREDTQYF.

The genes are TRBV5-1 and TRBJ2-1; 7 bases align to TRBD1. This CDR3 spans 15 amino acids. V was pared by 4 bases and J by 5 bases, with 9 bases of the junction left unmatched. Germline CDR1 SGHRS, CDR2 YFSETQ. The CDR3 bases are TGCGCCAGCAGCCCTCGGACAGGCGCCAACAATGAGCAGTTCTTC. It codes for CASSPRTGANNEQFF.

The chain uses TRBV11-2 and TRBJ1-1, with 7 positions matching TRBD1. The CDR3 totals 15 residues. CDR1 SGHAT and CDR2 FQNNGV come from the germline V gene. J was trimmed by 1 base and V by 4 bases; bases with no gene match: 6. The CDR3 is CASSSTGARNTEAFF. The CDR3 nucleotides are TGTGCCAGCAGCTCCACAGGGGCAAGGAACACTGAAGCTTTCTTT.

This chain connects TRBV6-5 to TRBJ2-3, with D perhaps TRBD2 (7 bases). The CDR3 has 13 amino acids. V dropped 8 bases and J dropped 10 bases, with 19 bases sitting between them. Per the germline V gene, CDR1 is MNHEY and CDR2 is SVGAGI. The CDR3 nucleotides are TGTGCCAGCGCCCTATGGGGGGGCGGATCGCAGTATTTT. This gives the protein CASALWGGGSQYF.